These 28 T cell receptor beta chains came from one sample sequenced in a study of blood T cell repertoires in COVID-19. Using immunoSEQ multiplex PCR, the repertoire was profiled, and TCRdb retains in-frame clones only, with some absent. The repertoire has 150,000 or so clones, more than 65% of them found once; the top ten carry 7.5% to 8.5%. Sequencing was carried out using peripheral blood. The origin of the receptors is an older woman with COVID-19, enrolled during active disease.

This chain joins TRBV7-6 and TRBJ1-1; tentative D call: TRBD1 (5 bases). The CDR3 loop spans 17 amino acids. V was shortened by 2 bases and J by 0 bases, with 16 bases between the two germline ends. Germline CDR1 SGHVS, CDR2 FNYEAQ. The CDR3 bases are TGTGCCAGCAGCTTACGATTACTCGACAGCTTGAACACTGAAGCTTTCTTT. Translation gives CASSLRLLDSLNTEAFF.

V and J are TRBV7-2 and TRBJ1-1; D is uncertain. Deletions cut 1 base from V and 7 bases from J, with 10 bases between. CDR1 is SGHTA and CDR2 is FQGNSA in the germline V gene. The CDR3 consists of 13 residues. The chain's CDR3 is CASSLVRLNEAFF. The CDR3 region has the DNA TGTGCCAGCAGCTTAGTCAGGCTGAATGAAGCTTTCTTT.

Written as DNA, the CDR3 is TGTGCCAGCAGTTTACGGACAGGGGGACACTCCTACGAGCAGTACTTC. Protein product: CASSLRTGGHSYEQYF. The chain carries TRBV28 and TRBJ2-7; 10 bases align to TRBD1. Looked up from germline, CDR1 is MDHEN and CDR2 is SYDVKM. The junction had 4 bases not matched to a gene; V was cut back by 2 bases and J by 0 bases. CDR3 length: 16 amino acids.

This chain joins TRBV6-1 and TRBJ2-1; 15 bases align to TRBD2. This CDR3 is 18 amino acids long. Germline V gene sequence: CDR1 MNHNS, CDR2 SASEGT. V gave up 3 bases and J gave up 3 bases; unmatched junction bases: 6. In DNA form, the CDR3 reads TGTGCCAGCAGTGACCGGGGACTAGCGGGAGGCAACTACAATGAGCAGTTCTTC. It specifies CASSDRGLAGGNYNEQFF.

The V and J genes are TRBV19 and TRBJ1-2; TRBD1 aligns across 7 bases. Trimming took 3 bases from V and 6 from J; bases not matched to a gene: 4. Germline CDR1 is LNHDA and CDR2 is SQIVND (reference sequence). The CDR3 loop spans 13 amino acids. The CDR3 DNA reads TGTGCCAGTAGTATCCGACAGGGTAATGGCTACACCTTC. Translating it yields CASSIRQGNGYTF. Complete variable domain (other parts from reference TRBV19 and TRBJ1-2): DGGITQSPKYLFRKEGQNVTLSCEQNLNHDAMYWYRQDPGQGLRLIYYSQIVNDFQKGDIAEGYSVSREKKESFPLTVTSAQKNPTAFYLCASSIRQGNGYTFGSGTRLTVV.

The chain carries TRBV2 and TRBJ1-1; D not certain. The CDR3 extends over 13 amino acids. Germline V gene sequence: CDR1 SNHLY, CDR2 FYNNEI. V gave up 2 bases and J gave up 8 bases, with 12 bases separating them. In nucleotides, the CDR3 is TGTGCCAGCAGTGAAATGAAGCGGACCGAAGCTTTCTTT. Its translation is CASSEMKRTEAFF.

The chain recombines TRBV6-5 with TRBJ1-5; the match to TRBD1 covers 9 bases. The J segment lost 6 bases and the V segment lost 8 bases, leaving 8 bases of the junction unmatched. This CDR3 contains 14 residues. Germline V gene data show CDR1 as MNHEY and CDR2 as SVGAGI. This CDR3 reads CASGNRGQGQPQHF. CDR3 bases: TGTGCCAGCGGAAACAGGGGGCAAGGTCAGCCCCAGCATTTT.

The chain is built from TRBV13 and TRBJ2-3; D may be TRBD2 (7 bases). The germline V gene has CDR1 PRHDT and CDR2 FYEKMQ (reference sequence). CDR3 length: 16 amino acids. V was shortened by 3 bases and J by 2 bases, with 15 bases between the two germline ends. The DNA of the CDR3 is TGTGCCAGCAGCTTCAGGGCGGGGGCGCACACAGATACGCAGTATTTT. Its protein is CASSFRAGAHTDTQYF.

The genes are TRBV14 and TRBJ2-3; TRBD2 matches at 7 bases. Germline assignment: CDR1 SGHDN and CDR2 FVKESK. The V and J ends lost 2 bases and 2 bases, in that order; junction bases with no gene match: 10. CDR3 length equals 17 residues. The CDR3 coding sequence is TGTGCCAGCAGCCAATCCCTAACCGCGGGAGACACAGATACGCAGTATTTT. Its protein product is CASSQSLTAGDTDTQYF.

This clone was seen just once. The chain couples TRBV28 to TRBJ2-5; possible D gene TRBD2, 6 bases. Germline CDR1 and CDR2: MDHEN and SYDVKM. V dropped 5 bases and J dropped 1 base, with 11 bases sitting between them. The CDR3 sequence is 14 residues long. This CDR3 reads CASSPGTFQETQYF. The CDR3 nucleotides are TGTGCCAGCAGTCCTGGGACTTTCCAAGAGACCCAGTACTTC.

This clone was counted a few times. In nucleotides, the CDR3 is TGTGCCAGCAGCAATGAGGCCTACACAGATACGCAGTATTTT. It encodes CASSNEAYTDTQYF. The chain recombines TRBV21-1 with TRBJ2-3; the table's D call TRBD2 went unverified against the DNA. TRBV21-1 is noted as a pseudogene. This CDR3 has 14 amino acids.

J is TRBJ2-3 and V is TRBV18; 7 bases match TRBD1. V lost 3 bases, J lost 2 bases, and 5 bases stayed unmatched. Germline V gives CDR1 KGHSH, CDR2 LQKENI. CDR3 size: 15 residues. CDR3 DNA: TGTGCCAGCTCACCGAGGGGGCTTGTCACAGATACGCAGTATTTT. As protein: CASSPRGLVTDTQYF.

The chain carries TRBV7-3 and TRBJ2-2; 8 nucleotides match TRBD1. Trimming at V came to 0 bases and at J to 2 bases, leaving 8 bases not matched to a gene. CDR3 length equals 18 residues. Germline-derived CDR1 and CDR2 are SGHTA and FQGTGA. The DNA for the CDR3 is TGTGCCAGCAGCTTAACGGCCATGCAGGGGGCAAACACCGGGGAGCTGTTTTTT. Residues: CASSLTAMQGANTGELFF.

The V and J genes are TRBV3-1 (or the pseudogene TRBV3-2) and TRBJ2-2; D is perhaps TRBD2 (6 bases). Germline values: CDR1 LGHDT, CDR2 YNNKEL (reference sequence). Trimming took off 6 bases at V and 3 bases at J, with 14 bases between the two ends. CDR3 size: 15 residues. The DNA for the CDR3 is TGTGCCAGCAGAGCCCCTGGGGGGTACACCGGGGAGCTGTTTTTT. Its protein product is CASRAPGGYTGELFF.

This clone was seen a handful of times. This chain connects TRBV12-5 to TRBJ2-1; 14 nucleotides line up with TRBD2. The junction had 3 bases not matched to a gene; V was cut back by 3 bases and J by 2 bases. The germline CDR1 and CDR2 sequences are LGHNT and FRNRAP. The length of the CDR3 is 17 residues. CDR3 sequence (DNA): TGTGCTAGTGGTTTTGGGACTAGCGGGAGTCCCTACAATGAGCAGTTCTTC. This gives the protein CASGFGTSGSPYNEQFF.

The chain links TRBV7-9 to TRBJ1-6; 8 bases fit TRBD1. Germline V CDR1 and CDR2: SEHNR, FQNEAQ (reference sequence). This CDR3 region has 17 residues. Trimming cost V 4 bases and J 6 bases; bases outside gene matches: 11. The CDR3 here is CASSSGAGGFLNSPLHF. In DNA form, the CDR3 reads TGTGCCAGCAGCTCCGGGGCAGGGGGCTTCCTTAATTCACCCCTCCACTTT.

The genes are TRBV19 and TRBJ1-5, with TRBD1 identical over 7 bases. From germline, CDR1 is LNHDA and CDR2 SQIVND (reference sequence). The CDR3 runs to 14 residues. With V trimmed by 6 bases and J by 3 bases, 5 bases remained unmatched. CDR3 in DNA: TGTGCCAGTAGCGTACAGGGGTACAATCAGCCCCAGCATTTT. Translation gives CASSVQGYNQPQHF.

The chain is built from TRBV5-1 and TRBJ1-4, with D possibly TRBD1 on 6 matching bases. The V gene's germline CDR1 is SGHRS and CDR2 YFSETQ. The CDR3 has 14 amino acids. V was cut by 3 bases and J by 4 bases, with 10 bases left in between. CDR3 amino acids: CASSSGQSNEKLFF. The DNA of the CDR3 is TGCGCCAGCAGCTCCGGACAGAGTAATGAAAAACTGTTTTTT.

The sample holds a few counts of this clone. The chain carries TRBV9 and TRBJ1-4, with 7 bases lining up with TRBD1. Germline V gene sequence: CDR1 SGDLS, CDR2 YYNGEE. The CDR3 is 15 residues long. Trimming removed 3 bases from V and 5 bases from J; junction bases left unmatched: 7. This chain's CDR3 is CASSGRTGPNEKLFF. CDR3 bases: TGTGCCAGCAGCGGAAGGACAGGTCCAAATGAAAAACTGTTTTTT.

The chain employs TRBV5-1 and TRBJ2-1; the match to TRBD1 covers 7 bases. Germline lookup yields CDR1 SGHRS and CDR2 YFSETQ. The CDR3 has 16 amino acids. The V segment lost 3 bases and the J segment 6 bases; nucleotides outside the gene matches: 12. The CDR3 reads CASSSFRDRETNEQFF. DNA of the CDR3: TGCGCCAGCAGCTCGTTCCGGGACAGAGAAACCAATGAGCAGTTCTTC.

This clone was detected ten times or more. CDR3 region: CAISEEGATGYTF. The CDR3 DNA sequence: TGTGCCATCAGTGAAGAGGGGGCGACCGGCTACACCTTC. This chain connects TRBV10-3 to TRBJ1-2; 7 bases agree with TRBD1. J gave up 8 bases and V 3 bases, and 6 bases lay outside the gene matches. This CDR3 has 13 residues. CDR1 is ENHRY and CDR2 is SYGVKD in the germline V gene.

The chain is built from TRBV19 and TRBJ1-1; D might be TRBD1 (6 bases). V was cut by 5 bases and J by 7 bases, with 23 bases left in between. The CDR3 sequence is 16 residues long. The germline V gene has CDR1 LNHDA and CDR2 SQIVND (reference sequence). This chain's CDR3 is CASSQRGGLPPIEAFF. DNA of the CDR3: TGTGCCAGTAGTCAGCGTGGGGGCCTACCCCCTATTGAAGCTTTCTTT.

The chain links TRBV28 to TRBJ1-4, with D maybe TRBD1 (6 bases). Between the trimmed V and J ends, which lost 6 bases and 7 bases, there was a span of 18 bases. Germline V gene lookup returns CDR1 MDHEN and CDR2 SYDVKM. The CDR3 consists of 15 residues. The DNA for the CDR3 is TGTGCCAGCAGGATAACCAGGGGAGGGAGTGAAAAACTGTTTTTT. Protein product: CASRITRGGSEKLFF.

The chain carries TRBV11-2 and TRBJ2-6; 7 positions match TRBD1. CDR1 and CDR2 from the germline V gene are SGHAT and FQNNGV. This CDR3 region has 17 residues. V trimming: 5 bases; J trimming: 0 bases; junction bases outside the gene matches: 7. CDR3 nucleotides: TGTGCCAGCAGCCTTGGGACAGTCGACTCTGGGGCCAACGTCCTGACTTTC. Translated: CASSLGTVDSGANVLTF.

This chain links TRBV7-2 with TRBJ2-1; 8 nucleotides line up with TRBD2. Germline V gene data show CDR1 as SGHTA and CDR2 as FQGNSA. The CDR3 sequence is 15 residues long. V shed 1 base and J 8 bases; nucleotides not matched to a gene: 7. Here the CDR3 reads CASSLVSGMIDEQFF. The CDR3 DNA is TGTGCCAGCAGCTTAGTTAGCGGGATGATCGATGAGCAGTTCTTC. Full variable domain (missing parts from reference TRBV7-2 and TRBJ2-1): GAGVSQSPSNKVTEKGKDVELRCDPISGHTALYWYRQSLGQGLEFLIYFQGNSAPDKSGLPSDRFSAERTGGSVSTLTIQRTQQEDSAVYLCASSLVSGMIDEQFFGPGTRLTVL.

This chain connects TRBV10-3 to TRBJ2-5, with 8 bases lining up with TRBD1. Trimming took 3 bases from V and 4 from J; bases not matched to a gene: 10. CDR1 is ENHRY and CDR2 is SYGVKD in the germline V gene. CDR3 length: 16 residues. The CDR3 bases are TGTGCCATCAGTGATAGTCAGGGGGCATATGTAGAGACCCAGTACTTC. Translation: CAISDSQGAYVETQYF.

The chain links TRBV12-2 to TRBJ2-7; TRBD1 is the table's D call and was not checked against the DNA. TRBV12-2 is labeled a pseudogene. The CDR3 has 14 amino acids. CDR3 in DNA: TGTGCTAGAATCCAGCCCCGGCAGGTTTACGAGCAGTACGTC. Its translation is CARIQPRQVYEQYV.

This chain joins TRBV5-1 and TRBJ2-1; weak D call: TRBD2 (6 bases). V shed 4 bases and J shed 10 bases, with 21 bases lying between them. The CDR3 length is 15 residues. Germline CDR1 and CDR2: SGHRS and YFSETQ. The CDR3 DNA follows: TGCGCCAGCAGCCCGGGGGACTTCCAGGTTAGCGAGCAGTTCTTC. Protein product: CASSPGDFQVSEQFF. The full variable domain, its missing parts supplied by reference TRBV5-1 and TRBJ2-1, is KAGVTQTPRYLIKTRGQQVTLSCSPISGHRSVSWYQQTPGQGLQFLFEYFSETQRNKGNFPGRFSGRQFSNSRSEMNVSTLELGDSALYLCASSPGDFQVSEQFFGPGTRLTVL.